This entry describes one T cell receptor (beta chain). The protocol was immunoSEQ multiplex PCR, while the TCRdb copy is restricted to in-frame clones and leaves out a portion. The sample contains 85,000 to 100,000 clones, 85% to 95% of which appear only once. The data originate from a study of T cell responses to AZD1222 COVID-19 vaccine. Study-wide background: Pooling of second doses given at about 4 or about 12 weeks was done.

The CDR3 contains 13 residues. Trimming stripped 0 bases from V and 11 bases from J, with 16 bases between. CDR1 and CDR2 (germline): SQVTM, ANQGSEA. The sequences come from peripheral blood, collected on day 0 of AZD1222 vaccination. The receptor's source is an adult in good health. The rearrangement joins TRBV29-1 to TRBJ1-1; a possible D gene is TRBD1 (6 bases). In nucleotides, the CDR3 is TGCAGCGTTGAAGAAAACACCTACCAGGGGGCTTTCTTT. This encodes CSVEENTYQGAFF.